The T cell receptor (beta chain) described here comes from a study of human T cells and chemical hapten exposure. Trimming at V came to 5 bases and at J to 8 bases, leaving 5 bases not matched to a gene. The CDR3 loop spans 13 amino acids. The germline V gene has CDR1 MNHEY and CDR2 SVGEGT. MiXCR was run by TCRdb on the RACE reads, yielding one entry per CDR3 protein. The sample holds 84,000 or so distinct CDR3 sequences, about a tenth seen once. As to time point: patch test 2, 6 weeks after DPC sensitization. As for treatment: therapeutic diphenylcyclopropenone sensitization with weekly scalp DPC. The rearrangement uses TRBV6-2 or TRBV6-3 and TRBJ2-1; the match to TRBD2 covers 8 bases. Sequencing used whole blood, obtained in connection with sensitization to the hapten diphenylcyclopropenone (DPC). The TCR sequence derives from a woman between 25 and 40 years old with alopecia areata. Some clones in this sample may be carry-over from other donors' samples. CDR3 amino acids: CASSPLGLDEQFF. CDR3 DNA: TGTGCCAGCAGTCCCCTGGGACTAGATGAGCAGTTCTTC.